These T cell receptor beta chains were read from a single sample in a study of T cell responses to AZD1222 COVID-19 vaccine. TCRdb's copy holds only in-frame clones and misses some; the assay was immunoSEQ multiplex PCR. The sample shows over 100,000 clones, roughly 80% of them seen only once. Sample: peripheral blood, taken on day 0 of AZD1222 vaccination. These receptors all stem from an adult in good health. CDR3s include the opening cysteine and the closing phenylalanine or tryptophan. A D gene is named only where the DNA matches it firmly. Expanded clones get a size class; other rows say once, few or many, or leave the size out.

>.|TRBJ2-1|TRBV11-2|.
CASSLGGGNEQFF
TGTGCCAGCAGCTTAGGAGGAGGAAATGAGCAGTTCTTC
>TRBD1|TRBJ2-7|TRBV4-1|.
CASSQEGQSYEQYF
TGCGCCAGCAGCCAAGAGGGACAGTCCTACGAGCAGTACTTC
>TRBD1|TRBJ1-2|TRBV2|.
CASSEALRDRVNGYTF
TGTGCCAGCAGTGAAGCGCTTCGGGACAGGGTAAATGGCTACACCTTC
>.|TRBJ1-1|TRBV30|few
CAWSRGAGGNTEAFF
TGTGCCTGGAGTCGAGGGGCGGGAGGGAACACTGAAGCTTTCTTT
>.|TRBJ1-1|TRBV6-5|.
CASSYLRQEGTEAFF
TGTGCCAGCAGTTACCTCCGGCAGGAGGGTACTGAAGCTTTCTTT
>TRBD1|TRBJ1-1|TRBV2|.
CASRGRQGNTEAFF
TGTGCCAGCAGGGGAAGACAGGGAAACACTGAAGCTTTCTTT
>.|TRBJ2-2|TRBV5-1|.
CASGGPNTGELFF
TGCGCCTCCGGGGGGCCCAACACCGGGGAGCTGTTTTTT
>TRBD2|TRBJ2-1|TRBV28|.
CASRGGTSGSGEQFF
TGTGCCAGCAGGGGGGGGACTAGCGGGAGTGGAGAGCAGTTCTTC
>.|TRBJ1-4|TRBV12-3/TRBV12-4|.
CASSPREKLFF
TGTGCCAGCAGTCCGCGGGAAAAACTGTTTTTT
>TRBD1|TRBJ2-3|TRBV14|.
CASSLRSGSGQGRDTQYF
TGTGCCAGCAGCCTCCGGTCAGGTTCGGGACAGGGGAGGGATACGCAGTATTTT
>TRBD2|TRBJ2-1|TRBV5-1|.
CASSQGLAGGPEQFF
TGCGCCAGCAGCCAAGGACTAGCGGGGGGCCCTGAGCAGTTCTTC